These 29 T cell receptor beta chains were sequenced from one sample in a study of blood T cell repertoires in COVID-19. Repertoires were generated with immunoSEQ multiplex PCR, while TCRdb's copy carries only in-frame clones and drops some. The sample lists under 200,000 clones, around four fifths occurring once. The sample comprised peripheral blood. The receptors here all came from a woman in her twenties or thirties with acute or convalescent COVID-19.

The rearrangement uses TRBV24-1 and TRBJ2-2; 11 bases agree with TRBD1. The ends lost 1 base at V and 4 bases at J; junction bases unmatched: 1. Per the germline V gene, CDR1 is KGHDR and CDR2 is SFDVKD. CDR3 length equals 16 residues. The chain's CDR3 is CATSDLGQGATGELFF. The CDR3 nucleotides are TGTGCCACCAGTGATTTAGGACAGGGGGCCACCGGGGAGCTGTTTTTT.

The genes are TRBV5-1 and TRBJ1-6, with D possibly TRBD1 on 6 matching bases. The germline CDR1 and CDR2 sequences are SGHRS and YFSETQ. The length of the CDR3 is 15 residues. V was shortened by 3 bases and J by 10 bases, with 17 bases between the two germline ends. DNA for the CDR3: TGCGCCAGCAGCTGGTCCGGGACAATTGGGTCACCCCTCCACTTT. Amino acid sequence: CASSWSGTIGSPLHF. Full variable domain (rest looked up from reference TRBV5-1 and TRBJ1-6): KAGVTQTPRYLIKTRGQQVTLSCSPISGHRSVSWYQQTPGQGLQFLFEYFSETQRNKGNFPGRFSGRQFSNSRSEMNVSTLELGDSALYLCASSWSGTIGSPLHFGNGTRLTVT.

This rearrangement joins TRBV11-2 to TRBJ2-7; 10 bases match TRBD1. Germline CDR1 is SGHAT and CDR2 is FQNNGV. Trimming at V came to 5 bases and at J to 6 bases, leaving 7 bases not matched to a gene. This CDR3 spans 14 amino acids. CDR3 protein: CASSRQGALSEQYF. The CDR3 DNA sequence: TGTGCCAGCAGCAGACAGGGGGCGCTTAGCGAGCAGTACTTC.

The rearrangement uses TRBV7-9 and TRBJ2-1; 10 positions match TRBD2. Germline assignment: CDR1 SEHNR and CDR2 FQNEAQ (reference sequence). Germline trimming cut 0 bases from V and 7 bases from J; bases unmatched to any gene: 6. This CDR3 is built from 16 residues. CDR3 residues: CASSLAASGSINEQFF. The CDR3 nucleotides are TGTGCCAGCAGCTTAGCGGCTAGCGGGAGTATTAATGAGCAGTTCTTC.

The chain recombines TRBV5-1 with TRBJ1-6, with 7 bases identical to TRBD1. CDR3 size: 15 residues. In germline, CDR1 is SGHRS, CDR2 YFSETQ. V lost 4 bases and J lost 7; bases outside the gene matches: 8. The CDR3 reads CASSAIQGSNSPLHF. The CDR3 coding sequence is TGCGCCAGCAGCGCTATACAGGGGTCAAATTCACCCCTCCACTTT.

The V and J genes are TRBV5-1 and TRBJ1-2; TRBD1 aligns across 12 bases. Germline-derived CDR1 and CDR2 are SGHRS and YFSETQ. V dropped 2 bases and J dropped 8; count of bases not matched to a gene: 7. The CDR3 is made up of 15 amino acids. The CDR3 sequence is CASSLEGQGARGYTF. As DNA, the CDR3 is TGCGCCAGCAGCTTAGAGGGACAGGGGGCGCGAGGCTACACCTTC.

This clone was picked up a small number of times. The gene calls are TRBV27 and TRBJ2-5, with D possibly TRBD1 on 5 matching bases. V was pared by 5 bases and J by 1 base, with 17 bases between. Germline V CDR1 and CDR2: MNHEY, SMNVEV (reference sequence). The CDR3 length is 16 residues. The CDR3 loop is CASSPGGQIFQETQYF. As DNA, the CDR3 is TGTGCCAGCAGTCCCGGTGGACAAATCTTCCAAGAGACCCAGTACTTC.

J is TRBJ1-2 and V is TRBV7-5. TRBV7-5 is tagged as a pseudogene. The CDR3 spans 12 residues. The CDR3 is CVRSGGEHGYTF. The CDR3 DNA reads TGTGTCAGAAGCGGGGGGGAGCATGGCTACACCTTC.

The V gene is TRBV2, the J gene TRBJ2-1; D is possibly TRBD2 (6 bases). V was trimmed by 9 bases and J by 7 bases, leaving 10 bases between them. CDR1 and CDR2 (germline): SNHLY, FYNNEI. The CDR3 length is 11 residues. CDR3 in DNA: TGTGCCAGAAGCGGGTCAAATGAGCAGTTCTTC. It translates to CARSGSNEQFF.

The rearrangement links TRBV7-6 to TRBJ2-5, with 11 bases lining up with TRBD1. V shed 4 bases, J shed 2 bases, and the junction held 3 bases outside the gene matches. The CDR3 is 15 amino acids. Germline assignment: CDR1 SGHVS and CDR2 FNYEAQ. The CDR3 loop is CASSWGQGEQETQYF. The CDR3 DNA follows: TGTGCCAGCAGCTGGGGACAGGGGGAACAAGAGACCCAGTACTTC.

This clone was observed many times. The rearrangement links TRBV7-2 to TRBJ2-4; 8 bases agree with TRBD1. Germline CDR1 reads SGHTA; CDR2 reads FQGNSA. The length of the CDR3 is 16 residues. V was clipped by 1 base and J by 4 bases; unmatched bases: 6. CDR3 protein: CASSLEGGQVKNIQYF. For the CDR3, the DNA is TGTGCCAGCAGCTTAGAGGGGGGACAGGTAAAAAACATTCAGTACTTC.

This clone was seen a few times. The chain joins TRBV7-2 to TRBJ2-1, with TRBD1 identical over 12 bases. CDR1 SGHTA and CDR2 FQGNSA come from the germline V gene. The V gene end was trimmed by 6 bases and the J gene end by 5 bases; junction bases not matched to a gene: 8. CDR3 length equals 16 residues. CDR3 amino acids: CASRPAGQGANNEQFF. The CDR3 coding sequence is TGTGCCAGCAGACCGGCGGGACAGGGGGCCAACAATGAGCAGTTCTTC.

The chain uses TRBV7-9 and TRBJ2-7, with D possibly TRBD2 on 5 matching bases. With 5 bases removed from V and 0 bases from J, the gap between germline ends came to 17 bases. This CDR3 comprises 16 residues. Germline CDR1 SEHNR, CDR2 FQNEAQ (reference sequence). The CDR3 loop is CASSHITPGSSYEQYF. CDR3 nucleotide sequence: TGTGCCAGCAGCCATATCACTCCGGGGAGCTCCTACGAGCAGTACTTC.

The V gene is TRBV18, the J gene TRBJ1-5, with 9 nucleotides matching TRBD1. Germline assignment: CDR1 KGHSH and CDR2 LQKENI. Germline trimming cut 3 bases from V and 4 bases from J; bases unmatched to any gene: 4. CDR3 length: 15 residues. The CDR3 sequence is CASSPGTGKNQPQHF. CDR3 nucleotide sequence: TGTGCCAGCTCACCTGGGACAGGGAAAAATCAGCCCCAGCATTTT.

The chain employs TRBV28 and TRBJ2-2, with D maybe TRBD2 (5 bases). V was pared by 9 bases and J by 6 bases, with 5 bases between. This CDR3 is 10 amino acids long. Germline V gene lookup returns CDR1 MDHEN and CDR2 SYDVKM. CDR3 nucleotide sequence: TGTGCCAGTAGCGCCGGGGAGCTGTTTTTT. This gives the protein CASSAGELFF.

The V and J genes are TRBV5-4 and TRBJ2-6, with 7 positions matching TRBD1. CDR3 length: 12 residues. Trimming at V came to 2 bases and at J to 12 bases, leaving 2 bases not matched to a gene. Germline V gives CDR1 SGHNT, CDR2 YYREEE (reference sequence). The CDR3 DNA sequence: TGTGCCAGCAGCTTACAGGGGCCCGTCCTGACTTTC. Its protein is CASSLQGPVLTF.

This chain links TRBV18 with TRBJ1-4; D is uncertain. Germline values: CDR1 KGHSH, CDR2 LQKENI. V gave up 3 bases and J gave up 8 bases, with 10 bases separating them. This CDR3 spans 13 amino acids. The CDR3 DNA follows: TGTGCCAGCTCACCGAAACTTCGGGAAAAACTGTTTTTT. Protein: CASSPKLREKLFF. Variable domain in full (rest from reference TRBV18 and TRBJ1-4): NAGVMQNPRHLVRRRGQEARLRCSPMKGHSHVYWYRQLPEEGLKFMVYLQKENIIDESGMPKERFSAEFPKEGPSILRIQQVVRGDSAAYFCASSPKLREKLFFGSGTQLSVL.

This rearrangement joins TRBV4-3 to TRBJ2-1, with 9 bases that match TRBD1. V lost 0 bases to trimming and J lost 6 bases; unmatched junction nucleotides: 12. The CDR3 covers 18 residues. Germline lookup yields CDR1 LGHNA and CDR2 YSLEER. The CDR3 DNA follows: TGCGCCAGCAGCCAAGATCTCTTCGGACAGGGGTCTCTCAATGAGCAGTTCTTC. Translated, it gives CASSQDLFGQGSLNEQFF.

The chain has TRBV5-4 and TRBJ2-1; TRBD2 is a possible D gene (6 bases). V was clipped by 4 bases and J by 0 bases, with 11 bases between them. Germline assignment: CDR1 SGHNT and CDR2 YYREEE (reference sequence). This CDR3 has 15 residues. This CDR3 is CASSLALSSYNEQFF. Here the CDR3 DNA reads TGTGCCAGCAGCCTAGCGCTCAGCTCCTACAATGAGCAGTTCTTC. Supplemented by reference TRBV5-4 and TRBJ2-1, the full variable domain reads ETGVTQSPTHLIKTRGQQVTLRCSSQSGHNTVSWYQQALGQGPQFIFQYYREEENGRGNFPPRFSGLQFPNYSSELNVNALELDDSALYLCASSLALSSYNEQFFGPGTRLTVL.

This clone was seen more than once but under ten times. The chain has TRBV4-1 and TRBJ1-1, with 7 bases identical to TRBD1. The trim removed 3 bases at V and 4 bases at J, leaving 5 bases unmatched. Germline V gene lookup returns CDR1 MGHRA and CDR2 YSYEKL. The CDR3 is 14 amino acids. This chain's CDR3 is CASSQRQGTTEAFF. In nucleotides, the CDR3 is TGCGCCAGCAGCCAGAGACAGGGAACCACTGAAGCTTTCTTT.

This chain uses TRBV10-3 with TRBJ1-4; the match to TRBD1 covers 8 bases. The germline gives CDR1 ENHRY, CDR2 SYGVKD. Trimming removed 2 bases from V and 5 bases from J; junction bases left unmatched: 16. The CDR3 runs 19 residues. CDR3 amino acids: CAISEALGQGSWSNEKLFF. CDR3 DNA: TGTGCCATCAGTGAGGCGCTAGGACAGGGAAGTTGGTCGAATGAAAAACTGTTTTTT.

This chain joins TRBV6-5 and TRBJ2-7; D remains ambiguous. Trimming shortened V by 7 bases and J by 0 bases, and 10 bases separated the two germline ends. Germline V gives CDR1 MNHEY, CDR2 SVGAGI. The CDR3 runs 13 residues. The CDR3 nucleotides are TGTGCCAGCAAAGTGATGGCCTCCTACGAGCAGTACTTC. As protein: CASKVMASYEQYF.

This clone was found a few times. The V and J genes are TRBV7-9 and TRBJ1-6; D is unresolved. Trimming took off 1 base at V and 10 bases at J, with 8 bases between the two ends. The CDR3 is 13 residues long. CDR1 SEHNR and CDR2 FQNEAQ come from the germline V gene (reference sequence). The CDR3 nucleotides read TGTGCCAGCAGCTTAGGCGGGGTATCACCCCTCCACTTT. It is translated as CASSLGGVSPLHF.

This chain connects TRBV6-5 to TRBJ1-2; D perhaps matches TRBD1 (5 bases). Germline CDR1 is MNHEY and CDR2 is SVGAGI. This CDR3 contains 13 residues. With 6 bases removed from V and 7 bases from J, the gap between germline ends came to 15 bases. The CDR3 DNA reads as TGTGCCAGCAGGACCCAGGGCTTCGGTGGCTACACCTTC. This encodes CASRTQGFGGYTF.

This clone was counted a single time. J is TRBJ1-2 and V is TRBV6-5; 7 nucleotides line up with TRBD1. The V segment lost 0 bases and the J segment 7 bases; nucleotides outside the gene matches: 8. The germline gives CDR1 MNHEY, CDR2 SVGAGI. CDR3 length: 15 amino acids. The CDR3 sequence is CASSYSNRGSGGYTF. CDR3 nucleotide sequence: TGTGCCAGCAGTTACTCGAACAGGGGCAGCGGTGGCTACACCTTC.

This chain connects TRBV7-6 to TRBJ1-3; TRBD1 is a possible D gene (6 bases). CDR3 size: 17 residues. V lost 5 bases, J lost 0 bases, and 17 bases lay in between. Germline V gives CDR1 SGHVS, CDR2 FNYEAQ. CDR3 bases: TGTGCCAGCAGCCACAAGACAGGCGAACTCTCTGGAAACACCATATATTTT. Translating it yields CASSHKTGELSGNTIYF. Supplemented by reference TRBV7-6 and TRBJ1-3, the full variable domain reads GAGVSQSPRYKVTKRGQDVALRCDPISGHVSLYWYRQALGQGPEFLTYFNYEAQQDKSGLPNDRFSAERPEGSISTLTIQRTEQRDSAMYRCASSHKTGELSGNTIYFGEGSWLTVV.

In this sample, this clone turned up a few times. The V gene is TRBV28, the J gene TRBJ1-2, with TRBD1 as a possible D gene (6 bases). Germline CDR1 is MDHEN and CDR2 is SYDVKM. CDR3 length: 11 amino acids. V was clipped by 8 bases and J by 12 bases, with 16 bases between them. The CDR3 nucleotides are TGTGCCAGCGAAGCTGGGGGCTGGAACACCTTC. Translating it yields CASEAGGWNTF.

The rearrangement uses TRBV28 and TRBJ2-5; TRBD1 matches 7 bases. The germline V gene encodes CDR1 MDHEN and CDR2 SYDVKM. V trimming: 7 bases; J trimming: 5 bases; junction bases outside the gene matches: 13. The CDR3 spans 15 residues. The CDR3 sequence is CASTSINRGEETQYF. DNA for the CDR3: TGTGCCAGCACATCCATAAACAGGGGTGAGGAGACCCAGTACTTC.

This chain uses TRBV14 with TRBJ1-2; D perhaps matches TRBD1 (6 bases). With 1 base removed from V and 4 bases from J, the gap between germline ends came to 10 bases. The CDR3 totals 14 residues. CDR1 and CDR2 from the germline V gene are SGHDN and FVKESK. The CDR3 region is CASSQADSVYGYTF. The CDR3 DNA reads TGTGCCAGCAGCCAAGCGGACAGTGTCTATGGCTACACCTTC.